Sequencing of this TCR beta chain was carried out in a study of blood T cell repertoires in COVID-19 (TCRdb year 2020). For the study in its entirety: The collaborator samples originated in the United States, Italy and Spain and spanned the acute and convalescent phases of COVID-19. The prospective study material was composed of cDNA or gDNA derived from T cells, B-cell-depleted T cells, or PBMCs. The dataset comprised deeply sampled blood TCRbeta repertoires from subjects exposed to, actively infected with, or recovered from COVID-19. The repertoires were made available in a free public database intended to serve as a resource for research on the immune response to SARS-CoV-2. Samples came from the ongoing ImmuneRACE study (first 160 participants) plus 1,254 subjects from 6 global collaborators. Nearly every sample came with metadata listing a de-identified subject ID, COVID-19 status, age in years and sex. Where HLA class I and class II types were available, the types were taken from metadata supplied by the sample provider, not from assay-based typing.

Concerning this clone itself: Its antigen remains unidentified. It has no much larger one-base neighbor in the sample; base qualities were not kept.

TCRbeta CDR3 regions were amplified from genomic DNA using the immunoSEQ Assay, a bias-controlled multiplex PCR. The study's processing was this. The number of nucleated cells in each sample was estimated from the amplification of reference gene primers within the assay. To quantify the absolute abundance of each unique TCRbeta CDR3 rearrangement, sequence reads were collapsed and filtered. For each sample, productive Simpson clonality was calculated by taking the square root of Simpson's diversity index across productive rearrangements. As stored in TCRdb, this immuneACCESS dataset retains in-frame rearrangements with V and J assigned. A fraction of the clones does not appear; measured against another copy, unresolved V genes explain less than half of the discrepancy, and the remainder lacks a known reason. That table is the source of V, J and clone size, and D and trimming were worked out from the DNA. The sample yields approximately 270,000 clones; just under 90% were counted once. 1.5% to 2% of the sample lies in the top ten.

Findings and caveats that apply to the study as a whole: The quantity of clinical and demographic metadata differed by source and by participant and was supplied without curation.

Participants in the prospective study were enrolled through a virtual design, were aged about 18 to 90 years, and lived in under 25 United States geographic areas. To assign participants to cohorts, the prospective study relied on clinical history that participants themselves reported in a screening survey and a study questionnaire. Recovered participants in ImmuneRACE Cohort 3 were defined as having two consecutive negative NP/OP PCR tests, clearance from a healthcare professional, or resolution of symptoms. Each participant in the prospective study had whole blood, serum and a nasopharyngeal or oropharyngeal swab collected by mobile phlebotomists. Over a 2-month period, participants in the prospective study had the option of providing additional blood draws and questionnaires. Blood samples from the prospective study were shipped frozen or at room temperature prior to DNA extraction. Sequenced sample: PBMCs or T cells enriched from blood (not recorded which). This clonotype originated in an older woman who had recovered from COVID-19.

The CDR3 protein sequence reads: CASNLPGQGGSPLHF. The nucleotide sequence is given as TGTGCCAGCAACCTCCCGGGACAGGGGGGTTCACCCCTCCACTTT. The rearranged segments are TRBV28 and TRBJ1-6; TRBD1 agrees with 11 junctional bases. From the cysteine up to the phenylalanine, the CDR3 has a length of 15 residues. Only CDR3 DNA remains: 45 bases, in frame from the first base. Compared with germline, V lacks 7 bases and J lacks 9 bases; bases without a gene match: 8. Sequences MDHEN (CDR1) and SYDVKM (CDR2) are obtained from the germline V gene.